This TCR beta chain is from a study of circulating and synovial CD4+ cells in juvenile arthritis. Libraries were prepared by immunoSEQ multiplex PCR; TCRdb keeps only in-frame clonotypes and omits some of them. This sample has tens of thousands of clones, with roughly 95% found just once. CDR1 is SGHTA and CDR2 is FQGNSA in the germline V gene. Trimming removed 1 base from V and 4 bases from J; junction bases left unmatched: 12. The CDR3 sequence is 18 residues long. The gene calls are TRBV7-2 and TRBJ2-1; TRBD2 matches 8 bases. Sequencing used CD4+ T cells from blood. The source is a human donor with juvenile idiopathic arthritis. The CDR3 DNA reads TGTGCCAGCAGCTTAGGCGAGGCTCGGAGCGGGGGATACAATGAGCAGTTCTTC. Amino acids: CASSLGEARSGGYNEQFF.